This TCR beta chain was sequenced for a study of OX40 agonist ivuxolimab in advanced cancers. Germline CDR1 reads SNHLY; CDR2 reads FYNNEI. V was clipped by 7 bases and J by 10 bases, with 17 bases between them. The CDR3 covers 13 residues. Repertoires were generated with immunoSEQ multiplex PCR, while TCRdb's copy carries only in-frame clones and drops some. The profile shows some 68,000 clones, approximately 80% of them singletons. This sequence was found in an adult with an advanced solid tumor such as melanoma, head and neck, liver or kidney cancer. Sample: CD4+ or CD8+ T cells sorted from blood, taken in a trial of the OX40 agonist ivuxolimab. The chain combines TRBV2 with TRBJ1-5, with D unclear. CDR3 nucleotide sequence: TGTGCCAGCAACCTGCAGGAAAGCCACCCCCAGCATTTT. It encodes CASNLQESHPQHF. Variable domain in full (rest from reference TRBV2 and TRBJ1-5): EPEVTQTPSHQVTQMGQEVILRCVPISNHLYFYWYRQILGQKVEFLVSFYNNEISEKSEIFDDQFSVERPDGSNFTLKIRSTKLEDSAMYFCASNLQESHPQHFGDGTRLSIL.